The T cell receptor beta chain under discussion was sequenced for a study of blood T cells in healthy people across ages. Study results and caveats: Considered underestimates were the diversity estimates obtained from one million T cells.

Next came a second PCR, run for about 6 to 12 cycles, which used a sample-barcoded 5' primer along with a J-beta primer mix. MiXCR, run by TCRdb on the 5' RACE reads, gives a single entry per CDR3 protein. The sample holds 600,000 to 800,000 distinct CDR3 sequences, 52% seen once. This clonotype was picked up many times. Its antigen is unidentified. The CDR3 covers 13 residues. Germline V gene data show CDR1 as SGHTA and CDR2 as FQGNSA. V was shortened by 5 bases and J by 4 bases, with 10 bases between the two germline ends. The rearrangement uses TRBV7-2 and TRBJ2-3, with no clear D. This clonotype was sampled from an elderly woman in good health. The sequenced sample consisted of blood. As DNA, the CDR3 is TGTGCCAGCAGCCTATCCCTCTCAGATACGCAGTATTTT. Protein sequence: CASSLSLSDTQYF.